The text below deals with one T cell receptor (beta chain). No antigen is known for it. No per-base quality is available; no much larger clone lies one base away. Using the deep immunoSEQ assay, multiplex PCR amplified TCR CDR3 regions from genomic DNA. Extracted genomic DNA from each cell subset was distributed evenly across all wells of several immunoSEQ 96-well plates, and each plate was treated as a replicate. Each replicate PCR for sorted subsets received 200 ng genomic DNA, equal to tens of thousands of T cell genomes. Purified libraries were measured with a Qubit 3.0 fluorometer, size-checked on a Bioanalyzer 2100, and measured again with the KAPA Library Quantification kit. Each immunoSEQ 96-well plate was sequenced on its own single-read 150-cycle Illumina NextSeq 550 flow cell. The study's processing was this. Because only junctional sequences without quality scores were contained in the immunoSEQ output, filtering matching that applied to full-length reads could not be performed. To assign V/J genes and CDR3, sequences were annotated using PyIR, a Python wrapper for IgBLAST v1.9, with IMGT germline references. Reads were removed for weak V/J assignments (E-value above 1e-6), missing CDR3, stop codons, out-of-frame junctions, or ambiguous translated residues. V3J clonotypes were defined as sequences sharing an identical inferred V gene, J gene, and CDR3 amino acid sequence. The percentage overlap between two repertoires was calculated by dividing the number of shared unique clonotypes by the size of the smaller repertoire. RTK rarefaction, the Chao1 estimator, and Recon v2.1 estimates of unobserved clonotypes were used to assess repertoire richness. OLGA was used to compute generation probabilities for all TCRbeta clonotypes that the gDNA method yielded from a few donors. TCRdb's version of the immuneACCESS table is confined to in-frame rearrangements and falls short of the full clone set. An unresolved V gene accounts for under half of the shortfall where checked; the remainder is of unknown origin. V, J and clone size derive from that table, while D and trimming were established from the DNA sequence. This sample has approximately 400,000 clones in its table, and about 96% of those were observed once. Around 0.3% of the sample lies in the top ten.

Healthy HIV-negative adults with no recently reported acute infections or vaccinations were included as donors. All donors were Caucasian adults living in Nashville, Tennessee, USA. The CD8 memory samples were a combination of magnetically selected CD45RO+ cells and CCR7-negative CD45RA+ effector memory (TemRA) cells. Blood was collected by leukapheresis, and PBMCs were isolated by Ficoll-Histopaque density gradient centrifugation and then cryopreserved in liquid nitrogen vapor phase. Analytical flow cytometry was used to check the purity and quantity of every magnetically sorted T cell population. Each sorted fraction had its genomic DNA isolated and then quantified by UV absorbance on a Nanodrop 2000c. The entry originates in a study of shared clonotypes between healthy human individuals (dated by TCRdb to 2020 to 2021). For the study in its entirety: The cohort included a few men and two women between 18 and 49 years of age. For each donor, CD4 naive and CD4 memory were each given three plates, CD8 naive was given two plates, and CD8 memory was given one plate. The study deeply sequenced blood TCR repertoires of 5 or 6 healthy adults to estimate repertoire size and the extent of clonotype sharing between individuals. To increase sequencing depth and limit assay-specific biases, TCR repertoire library preparation and sequencing were carried out by different laboratories using diverse techniques. Each donor's leukapheresis produced roughly between roughly 0.85 and 10 billion PBMCs.

From a lookup of the germline V gene, CDR1 and CDR2 are ENHRY and SYGVKD. Unmatched junction bases come to 11, with V trimmed by 2 bases and J by 7 bases. From cysteine to phenylalanine, the CDR3 is 16 amino acids long. The kept DNA is CDR3 alone, 48 bases in frame from the first base. General conclusions and limits of the study: Sampling was restricted to blood, and TCR repertoires in tissues likely differ from the TCR repertoires found in blood. Rarefaction of sorted-subset datasets indicated incomplete sequencing despite the large sequencing depth. Pairwise subsampling led to the expectation that sequencing depth would affect the degree of clonotype sharing among donors. The small number of donors limited the genetic and exposure-history diversity represented. Around 5% of naive CD4, around 3.5% of naive CD8, approximately 2.2% of memory CD4, and 0.35% to 0.5% of memory CD8 clonotypes were shared across a few donors. Clonotypes shared by all four sorted-subset donors showed higher generation probabilities than non-shared clonotypes. Estimated clonotype richness was generally larger for naive than for memory subsets.

The source material was memory CD8+ T cells sorted from blood. Sample cell subset or site, as interpreted from the label and publication: CD45RO+ cells pooled with CCR7-negative TemRA cells. This TCR was sampled from a man younger than 45 in good health. Rearrangement joined TRBV10-3 to TRBJ2-7, with 10 bases in between that match TRBD2. CDR3 loop: CAISEREAGGGREQYF. The nucleotide sequence is TGTGCCATCAGTGAGAGAGAAGCGGGAGGGGGGAGAGAGCAGTACTTC.